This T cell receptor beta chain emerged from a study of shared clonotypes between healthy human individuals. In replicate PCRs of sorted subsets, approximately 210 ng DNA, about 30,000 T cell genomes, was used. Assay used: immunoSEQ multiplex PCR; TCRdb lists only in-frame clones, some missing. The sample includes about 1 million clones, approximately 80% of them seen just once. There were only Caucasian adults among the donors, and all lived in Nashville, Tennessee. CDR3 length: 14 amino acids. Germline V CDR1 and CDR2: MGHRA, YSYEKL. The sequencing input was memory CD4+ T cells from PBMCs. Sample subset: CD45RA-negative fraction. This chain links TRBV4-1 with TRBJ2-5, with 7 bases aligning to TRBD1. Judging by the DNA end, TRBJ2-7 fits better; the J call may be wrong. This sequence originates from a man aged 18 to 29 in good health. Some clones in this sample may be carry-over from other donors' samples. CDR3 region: CASSQGQGNYEQYF. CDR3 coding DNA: TGCGCCAGCAGCCAAGGACAGGGAAATTACGAGCAGTACTTC.